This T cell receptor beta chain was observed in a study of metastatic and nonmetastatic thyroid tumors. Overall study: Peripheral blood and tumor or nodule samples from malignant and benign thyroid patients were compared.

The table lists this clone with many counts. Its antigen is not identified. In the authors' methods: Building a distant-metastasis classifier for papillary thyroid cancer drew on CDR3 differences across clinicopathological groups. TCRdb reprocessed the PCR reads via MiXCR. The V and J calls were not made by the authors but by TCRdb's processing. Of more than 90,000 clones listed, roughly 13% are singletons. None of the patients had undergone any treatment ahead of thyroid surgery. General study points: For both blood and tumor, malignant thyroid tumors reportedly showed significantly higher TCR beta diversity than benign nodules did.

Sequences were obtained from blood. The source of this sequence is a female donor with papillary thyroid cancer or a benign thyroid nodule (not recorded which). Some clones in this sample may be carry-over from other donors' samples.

CDR3 in amino acids: CATGDRGNSYEQYF. The CDR3 coding sequence is TGTGCCACCGGAGACAGGGGAAACTCCTACGAGCAGTACTTC. The chain recombines TRBV15 with TRBJ2-7; 8 nucleotides align to TRBD1. The germline CDR1 and CDR2 sequences are LNHNV and YYDKDF (reference sequence). With 8 bases clipped from V and 0 bases from J, the junction kept 6 bases outside the gene matches. The CDR3 is 14 residues long.